The 30 T cell receptor beta chains in this list originate from one sample, sequenced in a study of cytomegalovirus exposure and HLA in healthy donors. Primers included in the PCR were 60 Vbeta and 13 Jbeta primers. This table comes from immunoSEQ multiplex PCR, and its TCRdb copy is limited to in-frame clones, with some not included. Counted here are around 170,000 clones, over 70% occurring once; the ten biggest clones make up approximately 7%. Sequencing was done on a sample of PBMCs. The receptors were sampled from a woman in her forties in good health and CMV-seropositive.

The chain employs TRBV14 and TRBJ2-3, with a possible D match to TRBD2 (6 bases). The CDR3 spans 15 residues. V lost 0 bases and J 7 bases, leaving 14 bases between the germline ends. The V gene's germline CDR1 is SGHDN and CDR2 FVKESK. The DNA for the CDR3 is TGTGCCAGCAGCCAAGAAGGGCCGGGACTCCATACGCAGTATTTT. This translates into CASSQEGPGLHTQYF.

The chain uses TRBV11-3 and TRBJ2-1; a possible D gene is TRBD1 (6 bases). Germline lookup yields CDR1 SGHNT and CDR2 YENEEA. This CDR3 is 15 amino acids long. V dropped 1 base and J dropped 3 bases, with 10 bases sitting between them. The DNA of the CDR3 is TGTGCCAGCAGCTTAGGGGGGCAGGACTACAATGAGCAGTTCTTC. Amino acids: CASSLGGQDYNEQFF.

This clone was seen a single time. The J gene is TRBJ1-1, the V gene TRBV5-1, with a possible D match to TRBD1 (5 bases). CDR3 length equals 13 residues. The germline V gene encodes CDR1 SGHRS and CDR2 YFSETQ. V gave up 0 bases and J gave up 7 bases, with 10 bases separating them. As DNA, the CDR3 is TGCGCCAGCAGCTTGGCCTTCGGGGGTGAAGCTTTCTTT. Translating gives CASSLAFGGEAFF.

This chain links TRBV9 with TRBJ2-3, with 9 bases identical to TRBD2. The CDR3 extends over 15 amino acids. V shed 3 bases and J 5 bases; nucleotides not matched to a gene: 7. Germline lookup yields CDR1 SGDLS and CDR2 YYNGEE. The DNA for the CDR3 is TGTGCCAGCAGCGCCTCCCTAGCGGGGCAAGATACGCAGTATTTT. Its protein product is CASSASLAGQDTQYF.

The chain joins TRBV7-9 to TRBJ2-3; 8 bases fit TRBD2. The CDR3 is 14 residues long. V gave up 10 bases and J gave up 4 bases; unmatched junction bases: 10. CDR1 and CDR2 (germline): SEHNR, FQNEAQ (reference sequence). The CDR3 DNA follows: TGTGCCACCACTCGGGGGGGCCTCGCAGATACGCAGTATTTT. Encoded protein: CATTRGGLADTQYF.

The chain joins TRBV11-2 to TRBJ2-5, with 10 bases identical to TRBD2. Germline-derived CDR1 and CDR2 are SGHAT and FQNNGV. The CDR3 contains 15 residues. The V segment lost 7 bases and the J segment 3 bases; nucleotides outside the gene matches: 8. The CDR3 loop is CASKPGLASKETQYF. The DNA of the CDR3 is TGTGCCAGCAAACCGGGACTAGCGTCTAAAGAGACCCAGTACTTC.

V gene TRBV4-3 combines with J gene TRBJ2-2, with 7 positions matching TRBD2. CDR3 length equals 16 residues. V lost 3 bases and J lost 4; bases outside the gene matches: 8. CDR1 is LGHNA, CDR2 YSLEER, per germline. CDR3 residues: CASSQMGGISTGELFF. The CDR3 DNA follows: TGCGCCAGCAGCCAGATGGGGGGGATTAGCACCGGGGAGCTGTTTTTT.

V and J are TRBV4-2 and TRBJ2-2; tentative D call: TRBD1 (6 bases). CDR3 length: 14 amino acids. V was pared by 4 bases and J by 6 bases, with 12 bases between. Germline CDR1 and CDR2: LGHNA and YNFKEQ. DNA for the CDR3: TGTGCCAGCAGCCCCCGACAGGCCTCCGGGGAGCTGTTTTTT. Its translation is CASSPRQASGELFF.

This sequence joins TRBV7-2 and TRBJ2-5; possibly TRBD2 for D (6 bases). TRBJ2-7 matches the DNA end more closely, so the J call is doubtful. The CDR3 has 15 amino acids. CDR1 is SGHTA, CDR2 FQGNSA, per germline. In DNA form, the CDR3 reads TGTGCCAGCAGCTTAGCGGGGGGTACTTTCTACGAGCAGTACTTC. It translates to CASSLAGGTFYEQYF.

This clone was seen once. CDR3 sequence reads: CASSFAHSPLHF. DNA of the CDR3: TGTGCCAGCAGTTTCGCGCATTCACCCCTCCACTTT. The rearrangement uses TRBV27 and TRBJ1-6; no reliable D call. V was trimmed by 3 bases and J by 8 bases, leaving 5 bases between them. CDR1 and CDR2 (germline): MNHEY, SMNVEV (reference sequence). This CDR3 has 12 amino acids.

The V call is TRBV5-6, the J call TRBJ2-1; perhaps TRBD1 as D (5 bases). In germline, CDR1 is SGHDT, CDR2 YYEEEE. The CDR3 spans 16 residues. V lost 1 base and J 1 base, leaving 12 bases between the germline ends. The DNA of the CDR3 is TGTGCCAGCAGCTTGACTACAGGAGAGTCCTACAATGAGCAGTTCTTC. This encodes CASSLTTGESYNEQFF.

This clone was observed a few times. The genes are TRBV30 and TRBJ1-2; possibly TRBD1 for D (5 bases). Trimming left V 3 bases short and J 8 bases short, with 19 bases between. This CDR3 is built from 14 residues. Germline CDR1 reads GTSNPN; CDR2 reads SVGIG (reference sequence). CDR3 amino acids: CAWSILGGGGGYTF. CDR3 DNA sequence: TGTGCCTGGAGCATCCTGGGGGGGGGTGGGGGCTACACCTTC.

This chain uses TRBV5-5 with TRBJ1-1; D may be TRBD1 (5 bases). CDR3 length: 13 amino acids. In germline, CDR1 is SGHKS, CDR2 YYEKEE (reference sequence). The V end lost 1 base, the J end lost 2 bases, and 6 bases lay between the germline ends. The CDR3 DNA follows: TGTGCCAGCAGCTTGCAGGGTAACACTGAAGCTTTCTTT. Translation gives CASSLQGNTEAFF.

This chain uses TRBV7-8 with TRBJ1-5, with 7 bases lining up with TRBD1. CDR1 and CDR2 from the germline V gene are SGHVS and FQNEAQ. This CDR3 spans 13 amino acids. The V segment lost 5 bases and the J segment 5 bases; nucleotides outside the gene matches: 3. DNA for the CDR3: TGTGCCAGCAGCGAAACAGGGGATCAGCCCCAGCATTTT. This encodes CASSETGDQPQHF.

As to this clone: Other DNA sequences in this sample translate to the same CDR3. V gene TRBV27 combines with J gene TRBJ2-7, with TRBD2 identical over 7 bases. Germline CDR1 and CDR2: MNHEY and SMNVEV (reference sequence). V lost 0 bases and J lost 2; bases outside the gene matches: 7. This CDR3 comprises 16 residues. CDR3 in DNA: TGTGCCAGCAGTTTATCGCCGGGGGAGGGAACCTACGAGCAGTACTTC. Its protein is CASSLSPGEGTYEQYF.

The chain links TRBV4-1 to TRBJ2-2; 10 bases fit TRBD2. This CDR3 is 17 amino acids long. Germline CDR1 and CDR2: MGHRA and YSYEKL. The ends lost 3 bases at V and 8 bases at J; junction bases unmatched: 12. The CDR3 spells CASSHKLSGGATGELFF. Written as DNA, the CDR3 is TGCGCCAGCAGCCATAAGTTAAGCGGGGGGGCTACGGGGGAGCTGTTTTTT.

The rearrangement uses TRBV19 and TRBJ1-2, with unresolved D. Germline V gene data show CDR1 as LNHDA and CDR2 as SQIVND (reference sequence). The germline V and J ends were trimmed by 9 bases and 8 bases, with 13 bases remaining between them. The CDR3 loop spans 11 amino acids. Here the CDR3 reads CASGGRAGYTF. The CDR3 coding sequence is TGTGCCAGCGGAGGTCGTGCGGGCTACACCTTC.

J is TRBJ1-5 and V is TRBV10-1; perhaps TRBD1 as D (5 bases). Germline CDR1 WNHNN, CDR2 SYGVQD (reference sequence). V shed 8 bases and J shed 6 bases, with 17 bases lying between them. This CDR3 region has 14 residues. The CDR3 loop is CASEIDSPLQPQHF. CDR3 DNA: TGCGCCAGCGAAATAGACAGCCCCCTTCAGCCCCAGCATTTT.

V usage is TRBV6-1 and J usage is TRBJ2-1, with D possibly TRBD2 on 5 matching bases. CDR1 and CDR2 from the germline V gene are MNHNS and SASEGT. Trimming left V 1 base short and J 0 bases short, with 13 bases between. CDR3 length equals 17 residues. The CDR3 sequence: CASSEEYGGTSYNEQFF. The CDR3 nucleotides read TGTGCCAGCAGTGAAGAATACGGAGGCACCTCCTACAATGAGCAGTTCTTC.

This rearrangement joins TRBV19 to TRBJ1-5; 7 bases map to TRBD1. Losses at the gene ends were 4 bases for V and 8 bases for J; bases not matched to a gene: 8. The CDR3 totals 14 residues. The germline gives CDR1 LNHDA, CDR2 SQIVND (reference sequence). Here the CDR3 reads CASSTRGAIEPQHF. The CDR3 DNA follows: TGTGCCAGTAGTACCAGGGGGGCGATTGAGCCCCAGCATTTT.

This clone was seen a single time. J is TRBJ1-1 and V is TRBV9, with 9 positions matching TRBD1. V trimming: 0 bases; J trimming: 4 bases; junction bases outside the gene matches: 4. The CDR3 runs 15 residues. Germline V CDR1 and CDR2: SGDLS, YYNGEE. DNA for the CDR3: TGTGCCAGCAGCGTAGGGACAGGGGTGAGCACTGAAGCTTTCTTT. Amino acids: CASSVGTGVSTEAFF.

The chain joins TRBV7-2 to TRBJ1-3; TRBD1 is a possible D gene (5 bases). CDR3 size: 19 residues. Germline CDR1 is SGHTA and CDR2 is FQGNSA. Trimming left V 1 base short and J 2 bases short, with 21 bases between. The CDR3 here is CASSLVFGPGGQTGNTIYF. Here the CDR3 DNA reads TGTGCCAGCAGCTTAGTTTTTGGGCCCGGGGGTCAGACTGGAAACACCATATATTTT.

The V gene is TRBV13, the J gene TRBJ2-3; D not resolved. This CDR3 contains 12 residues. CDR1 is PRHDT, CDR2 FYEKMQ, per germline (reference sequence). The V and J ends lost 0 bases and 7 bases respectively, with 5 bases between them. The CDR3: CASSLGTNTQYF. CDR3 in DNA: TGTGCCAGCAGCTTAGGGACAAATACGCAGTATTTT.

This clone was observed once. The genes are TRBV5-6 and TRBJ2-3; 7 positions match TRBD2. Germline V CDR1 and CDR2: SGHDT, YYEEEE. V lost 4 bases, J lost 2 bases, and 4 bases stayed unmatched. This CDR3 region has 14 residues. CDR3 DNA sequence: TGTGCCAGCAGCCGGGACTACAACACAGATACGCAGTATTTT. Residues: CASSRDYNTDTQYF.

Worth noting for this clone: The germline gene is not matched at one end of the junction; a read error may be the cause. The rearrangement uses TRBV10-3 and TRBJ2-7; a possible D gene is TRBD2 (5 bases). Germline V gene data show CDR1 as ENHRY and CDR2 as SYGVKD. The CDR3 is made up of 12 amino acids. This CDR3 reads CAISESVEEQHF. The CDR3 DNA is TGTGCCATCAGTGAGTCCGTGGAGGAGCAGCACTTC.

J is TRBJ1-2 and V is TRBV6-4; no reliable D call. The V and J ends lost 6 bases and 8 bases respectively, with 13 bases between them. Germline V gives CDR1 MRHNA, CDR2 SNTAGT. This CDR3 has 12 amino acids. The CDR3 bases are TGTGCCAGCAGGAGCCCGGGTCGGGGCTACACCTTC. It is translated as CASRSPGRGYTF.

The chain has TRBV27 and TRBJ1-1; 7 nucleotides agree with TRBD1. Germline V gives CDR1 MNHEY, CDR2 SMNVEV (reference sequence). V lost 9 bases, J lost 0 bases, and 7 bases stayed unmatched. The CDR3 sequence is 14 residues long. The CDR3 DNA reads as TGTGCCAGTCAAAGACAGGGTATGAACACTGAAGCTTTCTTT. Translating gives CASQRQGMNTEAFF.

CDR3 loop: CASSLSPINSPLHF. The DNA of the CDR3 is TGTGCCAGCAGCTTATCCCCTATTAATTCACCCCTCCACTTT. The rearrangement uses TRBV7-3 and TRBJ1-6, with D unresolved. The V end was cut by 2 bases, the J end by 6 bases, with 8 bases between. The CDR3 consists of 14 residues. CDR1 is SGHTA, CDR2 FQGTGA, per germline.

The chain links TRBV5-1 to TRBJ2-2; tentatively, D is TRBD2 (6 bases). V shed 4 bases and J shed 5 bases, with 15 bases lying between them. The CDR3 loop spans 15 amino acids. The V gene's germline CDR1 is SGHRS and CDR2 YFSETQ. The CDR3 is CASSPITSRTGELFF. CDR3 coding DNA: TGCGCCAGCAGCCCCATTACTAGCAGGACCGGGGAGCTGTTTTTT.

This clone came up once. The sample holds other DNA sequences that translate to the same CDR3. This chain connects TRBV2 to TRBJ1-2; maybe TRBD1 (6 bases). This CDR3 contains 12 residues. Per germline, CDR1 SNHLY and CDR2 FYNNEI. Trimming took off 3 bases at V and 4 bases at J, with 6 bases between the two ends. In DNA form, the CDR3 reads TGTGCCAGCAGTGAGGACAGCTATGGCTACACCTTC. As protein: CASSEDSYGYTF.